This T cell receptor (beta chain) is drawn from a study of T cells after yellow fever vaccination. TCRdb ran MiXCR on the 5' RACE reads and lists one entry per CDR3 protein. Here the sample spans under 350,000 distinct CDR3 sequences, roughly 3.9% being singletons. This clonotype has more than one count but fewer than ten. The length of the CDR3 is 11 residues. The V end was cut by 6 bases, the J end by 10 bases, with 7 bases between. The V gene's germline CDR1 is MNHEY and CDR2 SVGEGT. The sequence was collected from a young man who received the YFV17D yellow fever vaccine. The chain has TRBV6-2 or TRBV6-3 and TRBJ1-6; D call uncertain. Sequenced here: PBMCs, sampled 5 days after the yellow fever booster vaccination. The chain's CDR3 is CASRGWSPLHF. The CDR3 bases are TGTGCCAGCAGAGGCTGGTCACCCCTCCACTTT.